This TCR beta chain was recovered during a study of cytomegalovirus exposure and HLA in healthy donors. Overall study context: Roughly 89 million unique TCR sequences came from HLA-typed donors in an early release. Study-wide points: Most TCR sequences were rare, but some public TCRs occurred in many donors. HLA alleles showed associations with fewer than 20,000 TCR beta sequences in a later analysis, at a 0.05 false discovery rate.

V dropped 6 bases and J dropped 6 bases, with 17 bases sitting between them. The V gene's germline CDR1 is MDHEN and CDR2 SYDVKM. CDR3 size: 14 residues. Turning to this clone: Its antigen is unidentified.

The PCR ran on 60 Vbeta and 13 Jbeta primers. Source study methods: In a later analysis, around 11 million of approximately 80 million unique beta chains occurred in at least two donors. Method: immunoSEQ multiplex PCR; TCRdb's copy keeps in-frame clones and lacks some. V, J and clone size are those of that table, while D and trimming were read from the DNA. Among 150,000 to 200,000 clones listed, approximately 82% were seen once. The sequencing input was PBMCs. This sequence was found in a woman aged 18 to 35 in good health and CMV-seropositive. The rearrangement joins TRBV28 to TRBJ1-2; D is unresolved. The CDR3 DNA reads as TGTGCCAGCAGGACCAGCGGGGATTGGGATGGCTACACCTTC. Its translation is CASRTSGDWDGYTF.